Presented here are 22 T cell receptor beta chains from one specimen sequenced in a study of T cell responses to AZD1222 COVID-19 vaccine. Here immunoSEQ multiplex PCR was the method, and the copy in TCRdb shows in-frame clones only, minus some. Among about 19,000 clones, roughly four fifths were seen once, and the ten largest hold 20% to 25%. This sample comprised peripheral blood, obtained 28 days after the second AZD1222 dose. Receptors originate from an adult who received the AZD1222 COVID-19 vaccine.

This chain connects TRBV5-1 to TRBJ2-3; possibly TRBD2 for D (6 bases). The V gene's germline CDR1 is SGHRS and CDR2 YFSETQ. Trimming stripped 4 bases from V and 2 bases from J, with 11 bases between. The CDR3 contains 14 residues. The CDR3 here is CASSGGAYTDTQYF. The CDR3 DNA is TGCGCCAGCAGCGGCGGGGCGTACACAGATACGCAGTATTTT.

The genes are TRBV5-4 and TRBJ1-1, with D unresolved. This CDR3 region has 12 residues. Germline lookup yields CDR1 SGHNT and CDR2 YYREEE (reference sequence). V was shortened by 0 bases and J by 6 bases, with 6 bases between the two germline ends. DNA of the CDR3: TGTGCCAGCAGCTTGGACAGTTCTGAAGCTTTCTTT. It encodes CASSLDSSEAFF.

The chain links TRBV11-3 to TRBJ2-4; D tentatively reads TRBD1 or TRBD2 (7 bases each). Trimming took off 2 bases at V and 6 bases at J, with 14 bases between the two ends. This CDR3 comprises 15 residues. Germline V gene lookup returns CDR1 SGHNT and CDR2 YENEEA. In DNA form, the CDR3 reads TGTGCCAGCAGCTTATCTACAGGGGAGGGAAACATTCAGTACTTC. It translates to CASSLSTGEGNIQYF.

In this sample, this clone turned up a few times. The chain joins TRBV19 to TRBJ1-4, with D unclear. The CDR3 covers 16 residues. Germline CDR1 reads LNHDA; CDR2 reads SQIVND (reference sequence). Trimming stripped 4 bases from V and 0 bases from J, with 12 bases between. CDR3 loop: CASSTHHRATNEKLFF. As DNA, the CDR3 is TGTGCCAGTAGTACTCATCACCGTGCAACTAATGAAAAACTGTTTTTT.

The chain couples TRBV7-3 to TRBJ2-5; 8 bases are a match to TRBD1. Germline V gene data show CDR1 as SGHTA and CDR2 as FQGTGA. This CDR3 is built from 15 residues. V lost 2 bases to trimming and J lost 4 bases; unmatched junction nucleotides: 6. In nucleotides, the CDR3 is TGTGCCAGCAGCTTAGGCGGACAGGGCGGAGAGACCCAGTACTTC. This gives the protein CASSLGGQGGETQYF.

This clone was seen just once. The chain carries TRBV6-1 and TRBJ2-7; D tentatively reads TRBD1 or TRBD2 (5 bases each). The CDR3 sequence is 15 residues long. Looked up from germline, CDR1 is MNHNS and CDR2 is SASEGT. V shed 3 bases and J shed 1 base, with 13 bases lying between them. The DNA of the CDR3 is TGTGCCAGCAGTGATTCGAGCGGACATTCCTACGAGCAGTACTTC. As protein: CASSDSSGHSYEQYF.

This CDR3 reads CAISESGTGGTYEQYF. The CDR3 coding sequence is TGTGCCATCAGTGAGTCAGGAACAGGGGGAACCTACGAGCAGTACTTC. This chain links TRBV10-3 with TRBJ2-7, with 8 bases identical to TRBD1. V lost 0 bases, J lost 2 bases, and 6 bases stayed unmatched. The CDR3 consists of 16 residues. Germline V gene data show CDR1 as ENHRY and CDR2 as SYGVKD.

This CDR3 reads CATSDARSGQPQHF. As DNA, the CDR3 is TGTGCCACCAGTGATGCCCGGTCTGGTCAGCCCCAGCATTTT. The chain employs TRBV24-1 and TRBJ1-5; D remains unclear. The CDR3 spans 14 residues. Germline V gives CDR1 KGHDR, CDR2 SFDVKD. The V and J ends lost 3 bases and 6 bases respectively, with 11 bases between them.

The V gene is TRBV29-1, the J gene TRBJ2-3; D gene unclear. Germline V CDR1 and CDR2: SQVTM, ANQGSEA. CDR3 size: 10 residues. The CDR3 sequence is CTTDTDTQYF. DNA for the CDR3: TGCACAACAGACACAGATACGCAGTATTTT.

The chain has TRBV6-1 and TRBJ1-2; no definite D call. The CDR3 extends over 15 amino acids. Germline V gene sequence: CDR1 MNHNS, CDR2 SASEGT. V gave up 2 bases and J gave up 1 base, with 11 bases separating them. The CDR3 region has the DNA TGTGCCAGCAGTGAAATGGCAGGCGATAACTATGGCTACACCTTC. This sequence encodes CASSEMAGDNYGYTF.

In DNA form, the CDR3 reads TGTGCCAGCAGCTTGGTCCTGACGGTCCTGGGGACAGATACGCAGTATTTT. As protein: CASSLVLTVLGTDTQYF. The chain recombines TRBV5-6 with TRBJ2-3, with D unresolved. V lost 0 bases and J lost 3, with 17 bases in between. Germline lookup yields CDR1 SGHDT and CDR2 YYEEEE. The CDR3 loop spans 17 amino acids.

The genes are TRBV27 and TRBJ1-5; D remains ambiguous. Germline V gene data show CDR1 as MNHEY and CDR2 as SMNVEV (reference sequence). V was pared by 3 bases and J by 0 bases, with 6 bases between. This CDR3 contains 14 residues. DNA of the CDR3: TGTGCCAGCAGTTTGGGTTTTAGCAATCAGCCCCAGCATTTT. Its translation is CASSLGFSNQPQHF.

The genes are TRBV27 and TRBJ1-5, with D uncertain. In germline, CDR1 is MNHEY, CDR2 SMNVEV (reference sequence). Trimming took off 6 bases at V and 0 bases at J, with 9 bases between the two ends. The CDR3 is 14 amino acids. CDR3 region: CASSTFYSNQPQHF. The CDR3 DNA reads as TGTGCCAGCAGCACGTTTTATAGCAATCAGCCCCAGCATTTT.

This rearrangement joins TRBV30 to TRBJ1-5; TRBD1 matches at 8 bases. V was clipped by 3 bases and J by 5 bases; unmatched bases: 3. The CDR3 contains 13 residues. CDR1 and CDR2 from the germline V gene are GTSNPN and SVGIG (reference sequence). The DNA for the CDR3 is TGTGCCTGGAGCCAGGGGGCGGATCAGCCCCAGCATTTT. Protein sequence: CAWSQGADQPQHF.

The V and J genes are TRBV5-6 and TRBJ2-1, with D perhaps TRBD2 (5 bases). Per the germline V gene, CDR1 is SGHDT and CDR2 is YYEEEE. The V gene lost 0 bases and the J gene lost 2 bases, with 9 bases spanning the gap. This CDR3 is 15 amino acids long. CDR3 residues: CASSLGRSTYNEQFF. CDR3 nucleotide sequence: TGTGCCAGCAGCTTGGGGAGGTCGACCTACAATGAGCAGTTCTTC.

The CDR3 sequence is CASSARGRDGREYEQYF. The CDR3 nucleotides read TGTGCCAGCAGCGCAAGGGGGCGAGACGGGAGAGAGTACGAGCAGTACTTC. The genes are TRBV3-1 (or the pseudogene TRBV3-2) and TRBJ2-7; tentative D call: TRBD1 (7 bases). CDR1 is LGHDT and CDR2 is YNNKEL in the germline V gene (reference sequence). The V and J ends lost 5 bases and 4 bases respectively, with 24 bases between them. The CDR3 spans 17 residues.

V is TRBV13 and J is TRBJ2-5; 8 bases agree with TRBD1. Looked up from germline, CDR1 is PRHDT and CDR2 is FYEKMQ (reference sequence). V shed 2 bases, J shed 5 bases, and the junction held 7 bases outside the gene matches. The CDR3 sequence is 15 residues long. The CDR3 sequence: CASSLPQGALETQYF. The DNA of the CDR3 is TGTGCCAGCAGCTTACCCCAGGGGGCCTTGGAGACCCAGTACTTC.

The CDR3 nucleotides read TGTGCCACCAGCAGACCACGGGGGGTTTTCACCGGGGAGCTGTTTTTT. Amino acids: CATSRPRGVFTGELFF. This sequence joins TRBV15 and TRBJ2-2, with 7 bases aligning to TRBD2. Germline V gene data show CDR1 as LNHNV and CDR2 as YYDKDF (reference sequence). V shed 2 bases, J shed 4 bases, and the junction held 7 bases outside the gene matches. The CDR3 is made up of 16 amino acids.

The chain is built from TRBV10-3 and TRBJ2-1; 12 bases fit TRBD2. Germline lookup yields CDR1 ENHRY and CDR2 SYGVKD. The junction had 10 bases not matched to a gene; V was cut back by 3 bases and J by 10 bases. The CDR3 length is 16 residues. The CDR3 sequence: CAISELATSGRGEQFF. As DNA, the CDR3 is TGTGCCATCAGTGAACTTGCGACTAGCGGGAGAGGGGAGCAGTTCTTC.

The chain combines TRBV27 with TRBJ1-1, with 8 nucleotides matching TRBD1. The CDR3 consists of 16 residues. The germline CDR1 and CDR2 sequences are MNHEY and SMNVEV (reference sequence). The trim removed 2 bases at V and 4 bases at J, leaving 9 bases unmatched. CDR3 bases: TGTGCCAGCAGTTTAGAGGGGACAGGAGGTACCACTGAAGCTTTCTTT. Its protein is CASSLEGTGGTTEAFF.

The chain combines TRBV10-1 with TRBJ2-5, with D perhaps TRBD2 (6 bases). CDR1 and CDR2 from the germline V gene are WNHNN and SYGVQD (reference sequence). V lost 4 bases and J 1 base, leaving 10 bases between the germline ends. There are 14 residues in the CDR3. This chain's CDR3 is CASSVGGLQETQYF. CDR3 DNA sequence: TGCGCCAGCAGTGTCGGGGGACTCCAAGAGACCCAGTACTTC.

This clone was seen a few times. This chain uses TRBV5-1 with TRBJ1-1; TRBD1 aligns across 9 bases. V trimming: 4 bases; J trimming: 5 bases; junction bases outside the gene matches: 6. CDR1 SGHRS and CDR2 YFSETQ come from the germline V gene. The CDR3 spans 14 residues. The CDR3 sequence: CASSGQGLSTEAFF. CDR3 sequence (DNA): TGCGCCAGCAGCGGACAGGGGTTAAGTACTGAAGCTTTCTTT.